These 13 T cell receptor beta chains share one sample of origin, sequenced in a study of T-cell memory formation after mild COVID-19. TCRdb ran MiXCR on the 5' RACE reads and lists one entry per CDR3 protein. Found here are roughly 500,000 distinct CDR3 sequences, just over 20% of them singletons; the top ten hold 9.5% to 15%. Sequencing was done on a sample of PBMCs or a T cell subset sorted from them (not recorded which). Receptor source: an adult woman who had mild COVID-19 (a few samples of this study predate the infection). Cell type and time point are not known.

This clonotype showed up many times. The chain couples TRBV5-1 to TRBJ2-1, with D possibly being TRBD1 (6 bases). The CDR3 has 16 residues. V was trimmed by 0 bases and J by 7 bases, leaving 17 bases between them. In germline, CDR1 is SGHRS, CDR2 YFSETQ. For the CDR3, the DNA is TGCGCCAGCAGCTTGGCTGGGCAGGGGCCCTGGAATGAGCAGTTCTTC. Translation: CASSLAGQGPWNEQFF.

The V gene is TRBV7-2, the J gene TRBJ1-1, with 7 bases lining up with TRBD1. Germline trimming cut 5 bases from V and 4 bases from J; bases unmatched to any gene: 7. This CDR3 comprises 14 residues. Germline V gene data show CDR1 as SGHTA and CDR2 as FQGNSA. The CDR3 loop reads CASSRDRFFTEAFF. DNA for the CDR3: TGTGCCAGCAGCCGGGACAGATTTTTCACTGAAGCTTTCTTT.

This clonotype was found many times. CDR3 DNA sequence: TGTGCCAGCAGTGCCCGGGGACAGGGAAACAATGAGCAGTTCTTC. Its protein is CASSARGQGNNEQFF. V and J are TRBV6-2 or TRBV6-3 and TRBJ2-1; 9 bases are a match to TRBD1. This CDR3 has 15 residues. The germline CDR1 and CDR2 sequences are MNHEY and SVGEGT. V dropped 5 bases and J dropped 5; count of bases not matched to a gene: 7.

This clonotype was counted only a few times. In nucleotides, the CDR3 is TGTGCCATCAGCAGACAGGGGGCGCGAGATGGCACTGAAGCTTTCTTT. Protein product: CAISRQGARDGTEAFF. The rearrangement joins TRBV10-3 to TRBJ1-1; 10 bases align to TRBD1. Germline V gene sequence: CDR1 ENHRY, CDR2 SYGVKD. Trimming removed 6 bases from V and 4 bases from J; junction bases left unmatched: 11. The CDR3 is 16 residues long.

The V gene is TRBV12-3 or TRBV12-4, the J gene TRBJ2-7; 8 nucleotides match TRBD1. V trimming: 5 bases; J trimming: 7 bases; junction bases outside the gene matches: 13. The CDR3 is 15 amino acids. The CDR3 nucleotides are TGTGCCAGCAGTCCAGGGTTACAGACAGGGGCAGAGCAGTACTTC. Translating it yields CASSPGLQTGAEQYF.

This clonotype was observed a few times. This chain uses TRBV19 with TRBJ1-1, with 10 nucleotides matching TRBD1. After removal of 6 bases from V and 5 bases from J, the junction contained 6 bases not matched to a gene. The CDR3 spans 14 residues. Germline V gene lookup returns CDR1 LNHDA and CDR2 SQIVND (reference sequence). The CDR3 reads CASRLGQGGTEAFF. The DNA of the CDR3 is TGTGCCAGTAGACTCGGACAGGGGGGAACTGAAGCTTTCTTT.

This clonotype appeared a few times. This chain joins TRBV6-5 and TRBJ2-5, with 10 bases identical to TRBD2. Germline V gene lookup returns CDR1 MNHEY and CDR2 SVGAGI. The CDR3 covers 17 residues. Trimming removed 6 bases from V and 2 bases from J; junction bases left unmatched: 12. CDR3 amino acids: CASSYRGSGRRQETQYF. DNA for the CDR3: TGTGCCAGCAGCTACCGTGGTAGCGGGAGGAGACAAGAGACCCAGTACTTC.

Only a few counts were recorded for this clonotype. This sequence joins TRBV9 and TRBJ2-1, with 12 bases matching TRBD2. V lost 3 bases and J lost 6; bases outside the gene matches: 1. CDR3 length: 14 residues. Looked up from germline, CDR1 is SGDLS and CDR2 is YYNGEE. The CDR3 DNA sequence: TGTGCCAGCAGCGCGACTAGCGGGGGCAATGAGCAGTTCTTC. Its translation: CASSATSGGNEQFF.

The rearrangement links TRBV4-1 to TRBJ2-3; maybe TRBD1 (7 bases). V was pared by 3 bases and J by 5 bases, with 21 bases between. CDR3 size: 17 residues. Germline-derived CDR1 and CDR2 are MGHRA and YSYEKL. The CDR3 coding sequence is TGCGCCAGCAGCCAGAACCGAGGGGGCGGAGGGGTAGATACGCAGTATTTT. This gives the protein CASSQNRGGGGVDTQYF.

This clonotype has more than one count but fewer than ten. This sequence joins TRBV29-1 and TRBJ2-5; 7 nucleotides line up with TRBD1. CDR3 length: 14 amino acids. J gave up 4 bases and V 7 bases, and 12 bases lay outside the gene matches. Germline CDR1 SQVTM, CDR2 ANQGSEA. The CDR3 DNA reads TGCAGCGGCGTCTCGAGGGGGCCGCCAGAGACCCAGTACTTC. This codes for CSGVSRGPPETQYF.

This clonotype was observed many times. The chain recombines TRBV5-5 with TRBJ2-1, with 7 bases lining up with TRBD1. Germline CDR1 and CDR2: SGHKS and YYEKEE (reference sequence). CDR3 length: 15 residues. V dropped 4 bases and J dropped 3; count of bases not matched to a gene: 7. CDR3 nucleotide sequence: TGTGCCAGCAGCACCCGGGACAGTCTCTACAATGAGCAGTTCTTC. Translating it yields CASSTRDSLYNEQFF.

The chain carries TRBV20-1 and TRBJ2-7, with a weak D call TRBD2 (6 bases). This CDR3 has 13 amino acids. Germline CDR1 DFQATT, CDR2 SNEGSKA (reference sequence). V was trimmed by 3 bases and J by 0 bases, leaving 9 bases between them. Here the CDR3 reads CSASGGVSYEQYF. DNA for the CDR3: TGCAGTGCTAGTGGCGGGGTCTCCTACGAGCAGTACTTC.

This clonotype was seen a handful of times. The chain has TRBV9 and TRBJ2-2; D gene unclear. This CDR3 has 13 amino acids. Trimming shortened V by 0 bases and J by 3 bases, and 3 bases separated the two germline ends. The germline V gene has CDR1 SGDLS and CDR2 YYNGEE. The CDR3 DNA follows: TGTGCCAGCAGCGTAGTCGACACCGGGGAGCTGTTTTTT. It translates to CASSVVDTGELFF.